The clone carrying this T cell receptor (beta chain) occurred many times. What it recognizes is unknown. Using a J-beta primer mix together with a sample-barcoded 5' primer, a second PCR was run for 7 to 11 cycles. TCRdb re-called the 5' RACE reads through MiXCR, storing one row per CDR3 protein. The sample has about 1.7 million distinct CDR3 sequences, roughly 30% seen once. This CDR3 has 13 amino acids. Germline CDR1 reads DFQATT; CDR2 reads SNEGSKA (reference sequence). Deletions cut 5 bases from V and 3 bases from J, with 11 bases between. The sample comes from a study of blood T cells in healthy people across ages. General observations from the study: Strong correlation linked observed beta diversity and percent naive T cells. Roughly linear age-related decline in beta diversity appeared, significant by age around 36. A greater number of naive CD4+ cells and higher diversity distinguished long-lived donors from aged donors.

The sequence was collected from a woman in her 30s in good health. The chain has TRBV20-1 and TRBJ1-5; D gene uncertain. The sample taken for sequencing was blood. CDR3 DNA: TGCAGTGCTCCCGACCGGCTCAATCAGCCCCAGCATTTT. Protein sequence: CSAPDRLNQPQHF.